Listed below are T cell receptor beta chains from one sample, sequenced in a study of OX40 agonist ivuxolimab in advanced cancers. Clones were read by immunoSEQ multiplex PCR, and TCRdb kept only the in-frame ones, dropping some. The sample yields tens of thousands of clones, roughly 83% seen once. The sample here was CD4+ or CD8+ T cells sorted from blood, taken in a trial of the OX40 agonist ivuxolimab. Receptors originate from an adult with an advanced solid tumor such as melanoma, head and neck, liver or kidney cancer. Both conserved end residues are part of each CDR3. The order of the fields is CDR3 DNA, CDR3 protein, D gene, V gene, J gene, clone size. The D gene is left open where the match is weak. Clone size is not always given. Where it is, it says once, few, many or a class for expanded clones.

TGTGCCAGCAGCGGCCGGGCTCAAGAGACCCAGTACTTC,CASSGRAQETQYF,.,TRBV11-3,TRBJ2-5,.
TGTGCCAGCAGTTCCGACAGGCGCTATGGCTACACCTTC,CASSSDRRYGYTF,.,TRBV7-2,TRBJ1-2,.
TGTGCCAGCAGCTTACCACAGGGAAATGAGCAGTTCTTC,CASSLPQGNEQFF,.,TRBV7-3,TRBJ2-1,.
TGCAGCGTTTTGGGGCAGGGAACCACCTACGAGCAGTACTTC,CSVLGQGTTYEQYF,.,TRBV29-1,TRBJ2-7,.
TGCGCCAGCAGCTTGACAGGGGGCGGGCAGCCCCAGCATTTT,CASSLTGGGQPQHF,TRBD1,TRBV5-1,TRBJ1-5,once
TGCGCCAGCAGCTCACAGGGGGCCACCGGGGAGCTGTTTTTT,CASSSQGATGELFF,TRBD1,TRBV5-1,TRBJ2-2,.
TGTGCCAGCAGTACCCAGCTGACAGGGACCTATTCACCCCTCCACTTT,CASSTQLTGTYSPLHF,TRBD1,TRBV27,TRBJ1-6,.
TGTGCCAGCAGCTTGGCCACGGGGGGCGCTTTATTTGGCTACACCTTC,CASSLATGGALFGYTF,.,TRBV5-4,TRBJ1-2,once
TGTGCCAGCAGTTACCGGCGGGAGGGCCGCTTCGAGCAGTACTTC,CASSYRREGRFEQYF,TRBD2,TRBV6-5,TRBJ2-7,.
TGTGCCAGCAGCCGCGACGGAGCTGGAGAGACCCAGTACTTC,CASSRDGAGETQYF,.,TRBV7-6,TRBJ2-5,.
TGTGCCAGCAGCTTAGTTATTTCAAGGGGTCAAGAGACCCAGTACTTC,CASSLVISRGQETQYF,.,TRBV7-2,TRBJ2-5,.
TGTGCCAGCTCACCCCCCGGGACTAGAATCCCTCTGGGAGGGGGTGAGCAGTTCTTC,CASSPPGTRIPLGGGEQFF,TRBD2,TRBV18,TRBJ2-1,.
TGTGCCAGCAGCTTAGCCGGGCACGGCACAGATACGCAGTATTTT,CASSLAGHGTDTQYF,.,TRBV7-2,TRBJ2-3,.
TGTGCCAGCAGCCCGGGGACGGTGAGCTCTGGAAACACCATATATTTT,CASSPGTVSSGNTIYF,.,TRBV7-3,TRBJ1-3,.
TGTGCCAGCAGCCAGGACAGAGGTTCTAATGAAAAACTGTTTTTT,CASSQDRGSNEKLFF,.,TRBV7-9,TRBJ1-4,.
TGTGCCAGTAGTATAGTGAAGGGGGCCGCGATTACCGGGGAGCTGTTTTTT,CASSIVKGAAITGELFF,TRBD1,TRBV19,TRBJ2-2,.
TGTGCCAGCAGCTTAGACCACCTTGAAGCTTTCTTT,CASSLDHLEAFF,.,TRBV7-9,TRBJ1-1,once
TGTGCCAGCAGCTTACTCGGGACTAGCGGGCCTCCTGGGACGCAGTATTTT,CASSLLGTSGPPGTQYF,TRBD2,TRBV11-2,TRBJ2-3,once
TGTGCCAGCAGCTTGTATGGAGGAAGTGCTAACTATGGCTACACCTTC,CASSLYGGSANYGYTF,.,TRBV5-5,TRBJ1-2,.
TGTGCCAGCGGTATGGGGCCTGGAAACACCATATATTTT,CASGMGPGNTIYF,.,TRBV19,TRBJ1-3,.
TGTGCCAGCAGTGCCAACGCAGACAATGAGCAGTTCTTC,CASSANADNEQFF,.,TRBV2,TRBJ2-1,.
TGTGCCTCCGGAGGGACAGGGGTCCTTGAGCAGTACTTC,CASGGTGVLEQYF,TRBD1,TRBV10-3,TRBJ2-7,.
TGTGCCAGCAGCTTGAAGACAACGTATGGCTACACCTTC,CASSLKTTYGYTF,.,TRBV5-4,TRBJ1-2,.
TGTGCCAGCAGCCCCGGACGGAACTATGGCTACACCTTC,CASSPGRNYGYTF,.,TRBV11-1,TRBJ1-2,once
TGTGCCAGTAGTATAGGCGGAAATCCCCCCTACGAGCAGTACTTC,CASSIGGNPPYEQYF,.,TRBV19,TRBJ2-7,once
TGTGCCTGGAGGGCACTTAGCGGGAGCTCCTACGAGCAGTACTTC,CAWRALSGSSYEQYF,TRBD2,TRBV30,TRBJ2-7,.
TGTGCCAGCCGGTGGGGACTAGCGACCGGGGAGCTGTTTTTT,CASRWGLATGELFF,TRBD2,TRBV19,TRBJ2-2,.
TGTGCCAGCAGCTTGGTAATGGGGAGAAGGACTGAAGCTTTCTTT,CASSLVMGRRTEAFF,.,TRBV5-5,TRBJ1-1,once
TGCGCCAGCAGCTTGGGGGTGTCTGGAAACACCATATATTTT,CASSLGVSGNTIYF,.,TRBV5-1,TRBJ1-3,.
TGTGCCAGCAGTTACGCGGGCTATGGCTACACCTTC,CASSYAGYGYTF,.,TRBV6-5,TRBJ1-2,.
TGTGCCAGCAGCTATACTTTGGCGGGGGCGGGTGGCTACACCTTC,CASSYTLAGAGGYTF,.,TRBV5-6,TRBJ1-2,.
TGTGCCAGCTCACCTTGGGAGAACGGCTACACCTTC,CASSPWENGYTF,.,TRBV18,TRBJ1-2,few
TGTGCCAGCAGCTTAGTGGGGGCGAACACTGAAGCTTTCTTT,CASSLVGANTEAFF,.,TRBV7-2,TRBJ1-1,once
TGTGCCAGCAGCTTAGCGCACGGCACCATATATTTT,CASSLAHGTIYF,.,TRBV7-2,TRBJ1-3,few
TGTGCCAGCTCACCACGGACCCAGAACACCGGGGAGCTGTTTTTT,CASSPRTQNTGELFF,.,TRBV18,TRBJ2-2,.
TGTGCCAGCAGTTGGGGCAACCGGGAGTACTTC,CASSWGNREYF,.,TRBV27,TRBJ2-7,few
TGTGCCAGCAACCCGACAGGGTTTTACACTGAAGCTTTCTTT,CASNPTGFYTEAFF,TRBD1,TRBV2,TRBJ1-1,few
TGTGCCACCCAGCTTATAGTCCCCGAAGCTTTCTTT,CATQLIVPEAFF,.,TRBV7-8,TRBJ1-1,.
TGTGCTAGCAGCTTAGCGGGGCAGGGCCGCGAGCAGTACTTC,CASSLAGQGREQYF,TRBD2,TRBV7-7,TRBJ2-7,.
TGTGCCAGCAGTCCAATGGGCCTCTCCTACGAGCAGTACTTC,CASSPMGLSYEQYF,.,TRBV2,TRBJ2-7,.
TGTGCCAGTAGTTTGGGGGAACGAGGACGCACCGGGGAGCTGTTTTTT,CASSLGERGRTGELFF,.,TRBV19,TRBJ2-2,.
TGTGCCAGCAGCCAGCCGACTAGCGGGAGCTACGAGCAGTACTTC,CASSQPTSGSYEQYF,TRBD2,TRBV7-9,TRBJ2-7,.
TGCAGCGTTTGGACTAGCGGGGGGGCAATCGACTCCTACAATGAGCAGTTCTTC,CSVWTSGGAIDSYNEQFF,TRBD2,TRBV29-1,TRBJ2-1,.
TGTGCCAGCAGCACGCGGACTAGCGGGAACACCGGGGAGCTGTTTTTT,CASSTRTSGNTGELFF,TRBD2,TRBV9,TRBJ2-2,.
TGTGCCAGCAGCTCCCACTACAATGAGCAGTTCTTC,CASSSHYNEQFF,.,TRBV7-9,TRBJ2-1,.
TGTGCCAGCTCACCCGGAGCGGGGAACACCGGGGAGCTGTTTTTT,CASSPGAGNTGELFF,.,TRBV18,TRBJ2-2,once
TGCAGCGTTGGGACAGGGGTGACCGAGCAGTACTTC,CSVGTGVTEQYF,TRBD1,TRBV29-1,TRBJ2-7,once
TGTGCCAGCAGCCAAGGACGGGAGACCGGGGAGCTGTTTTTT,CASSQGRETGELFF,.,TRBV11-1,TRBJ2-2,.
TGTGCCAGCAGCTGGGGGGGGTTAAGTTCACCCCTCCACTTT,CASSWGGLSSPLHF,.,TRBV7-2,TRBJ1-6,.
TGCAGCGCTGGACAGGTCTATGGCTACACCTTC,CSAGQVYGYTF,TRBD1,TRBV29-1,TRBJ1-2,.
TGTGCCAGCAGCTTCACCGGTAATTCACCCCTCCACTTT,CASSFTGNSPLHF,.,TRBV7-9,TRBJ1-6,.